A selection of T cell receptor beta chains follows, all from one sample in a study of siplizumab effects on memory and regulatory T cells. This table comes from immunoSEQ multiplex PCR, and its TCRdb copy is limited to in-frame clones, with some not included. The sample shows more than 70,000 clones, 95% of them seen only once. The sample consisted of CD8+ T cells sorted from blood. These receptors all stem from a human donor in good health. Both conserved end residues are part of each CDR3. A D gene is named only where the DNA matches it firmly. For some rows the clone size is stated as once, few or many, or as a class when expanded; others skip it.

J gene | D gene | clone size | V gene | CDR3 protein | CDR3 DNA
TRBJ2-3 | NA | NA | TRBV4-2 | CASSQGRDTQYF | TGTGCCAGCAGCCAAGGACGGGATACGCAGTATTTT
TRBJ2-7 | TRBD1 | NA | TRBV4-1 | CASSQRQGGYEQYF | TGCGCCAGCAGCCAACGACAGGGCGGCTACGAGCAGTACTTC
TRBJ2-1 | NA | NA | TRBV9 | CASSGGTPERNEQFF | TGTGCCAGCAGCGGTGGAACCCCGGAACGCAATGAGCAGTTCTTC
TRBJ2-7 | NA | NA | TRBV2 | CASSEVYSSYEQYF | TGTGCCAGCAGTGAAGTGTACAGCTCCTACGAGCAGTACTTC
TRBJ2-7 | TRBD1 | NA | TRBV28 | CASRAGTASYYEQYF | TGTGCCAGCAGGGCCGGGACAGCATCCTACTACGAGCAGTACTTC
TRBJ1-1 | NA | NA | TRBV28 | CASSYVVNTEAFF | TGTGCCAGCAGTTACGTGGTGAACACTGAAGCTTTCTTT
TRBJ2-7 | TRBD1 | NA | TRBV23-1 | CASSQSCETGGYEQYF | TGCGCCAGCAGTCAATCGTGCGAGACAGGGGGCTACGAGCAGTACTTC
TRBJ2-7 | NA | NA | TRBV4-1 | CASSQTPPGLEQYF | TGCGCCAGCAGCCAAACCCCTCCGGGGCTCGAGCAGTACTTC
TRBJ2-7 | TRBD2 | NA | TRBV18 | CASSLAGLPYEQYF | TGTGCCAGCTCGCTAGCGGGACTACCCTACGAGCAGTACTTC
TRBJ2-1 | TRBD2 | NA | TRBV27 | CASSLSVAGGYEQFF | TGTGCCAGCAGTTTATCGGTGGCGGGAGGGTATGAGCAGTTCTTC
TRBJ2-7 | TRBD1 | once | TRBV28 | CASSWGQGVMVEQYF | TGTGCCAGCAGTTGGGGACAGGGTGTTATGGTTGAGCAGTACTTC
TRBJ1-3 | NA | NA | TRBV4-1 | CASSFGSGDTIYF | TGCGCCAGCAGCTTCGGGAGCGGGGACACCATATATTTT
TRBJ2-7 | TRBD1 | NA | TRBV27 | CASSFQGGLSSYEQYF | TGTGCCAGCAGTTTCCAAGGGGGCTTAAGCTCCTACGAGCAGTACTTC
TRBJ1-1 | NA | NA | TRBV28 | CASSFTLNTEAFF | TGTGCCAGCAGTTTTACACTGAACACTGAAGCTTTCTTT
TRBJ1-1 | NA | NA | TRBV11-2 | CASSWGTEAFF | TGTGCCAGCAGCTGGGGGACTGAAGCTTTCTTT
TRBJ2-7 | NA | NA | TRBV10-1 | CASSEGRSYEQYF | TGCGCCAGCAGTGAAGGACGGTCTTACGAGCAGTACTTC
TRBJ2-3 | NA | NA | TRBV5-5 | CASSTGHLSTDTQYF | TGTGCCAGCAGCACGGGACACCTAAGCACAGATACGCAGTATTTT
TRBJ2-2 | TRBD1 | NA | TRBV29-1 | CSVKTGAGDTGELFF | TGCAGCGTTAAGACAGGGGCGGGTGACACCGGGGAGCTGTTTTTT
TRBJ1-4 | NA | NA | TRBV6-6 | CASTLGEGAEKLFF | TGTGCCAGCACCTTAGGGGAAGGGGCAGAAAAACTGTTTTTT
TRBJ2-1 | TRBD2 | NA | TRBV7-3 | CASSLRSSGFYNEQFF | TGTGCCAGCAGCTTAAGGTCTAGCGGGTTCTACAATGAGCAGTTCTTC
TRBJ2-7 | TRBD2 | NA | TRBV14 | CASSSLEPLAGARNEQYF | TGTGCCAGCAGCTCCCTGGAACCGTTGGCGGGAGCAAGGAACGAGCAGTACTTC
TRBJ2-3 | TRBD2 | NA | TRBV7-9 | CASSLSGEGDTQYF | TGTGCCAGCAGCTTATCCGGGGAGGGGGATACGCAGTATTTT
TRBJ1-1 | NA | NA | TRBV11-2 | CASSFMEGYTEAFF | TGTGCCAGCAGCTTCATGGAAGGGTACACTGAAGCTTTCTTT
TRBJ1-5 | NA | NA | TRBV2 | CASSESYSNQPQHF | TGTGCCAGCAGTGAATCATATAGCAATCAGCCCCAGCATTTT
TRBJ2-7 | NA | NA | TRBV5-4 | CASSSSYEQYF | TGTGCCAGCAGCTCCTCCTACGAGCAGTACTTC
TRBJ2-3 | NA | NA | TRBV29-1 | CSVHSGGGDTQYF | TGCAGCGTTCACTCAGGTGGGGGAGATACGCAGTATTTT
TRBJ2-1 | NA | NA | TRBV11-1 | CASSEGAGVGNEQFF | TGTGCCAGCAGTGAAGGGGCTGGAGTGGGGAATGAGCAGTTCTTC
TRBJ2-7 | NA | NA | TRBV15 | CATSRLTGTPAYEQYF | TGTGCCACCAGCAGGCTCACCGGGACACCAGCCTACGAGCAGTACTTC